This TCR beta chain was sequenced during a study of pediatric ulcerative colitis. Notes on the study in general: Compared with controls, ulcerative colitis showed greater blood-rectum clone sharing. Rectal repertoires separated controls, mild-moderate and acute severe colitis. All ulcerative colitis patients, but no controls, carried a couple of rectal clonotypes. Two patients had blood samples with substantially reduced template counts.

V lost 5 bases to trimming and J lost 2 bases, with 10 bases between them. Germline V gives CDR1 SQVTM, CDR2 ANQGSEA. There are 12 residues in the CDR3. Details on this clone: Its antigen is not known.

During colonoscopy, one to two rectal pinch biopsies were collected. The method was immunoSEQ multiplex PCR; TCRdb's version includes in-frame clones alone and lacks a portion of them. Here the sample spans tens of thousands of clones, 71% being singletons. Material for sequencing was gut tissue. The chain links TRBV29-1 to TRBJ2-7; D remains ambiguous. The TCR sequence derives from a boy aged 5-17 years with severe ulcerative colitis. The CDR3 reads CSVQTVAYEQYF. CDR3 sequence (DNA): TGCAGCGTTCAGACTGTTGCCTACGAGCAGTACTTC.